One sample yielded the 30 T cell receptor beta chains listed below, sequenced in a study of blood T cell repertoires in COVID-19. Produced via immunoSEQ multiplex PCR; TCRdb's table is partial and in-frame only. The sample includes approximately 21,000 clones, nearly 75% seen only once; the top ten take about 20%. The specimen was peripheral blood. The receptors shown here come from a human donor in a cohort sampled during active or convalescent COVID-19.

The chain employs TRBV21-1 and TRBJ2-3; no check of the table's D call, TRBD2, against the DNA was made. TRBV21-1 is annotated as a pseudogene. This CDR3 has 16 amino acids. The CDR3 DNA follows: TGTGCCAGCACGGGGACTAGCGGGAGTGGCACAGATACGCAGTATTTT. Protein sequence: CASTGTSGSGTDTQYF.

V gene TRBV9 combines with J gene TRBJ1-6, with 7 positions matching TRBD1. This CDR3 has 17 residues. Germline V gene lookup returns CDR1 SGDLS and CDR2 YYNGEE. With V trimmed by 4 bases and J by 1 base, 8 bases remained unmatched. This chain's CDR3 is CASSPRQGRSYNSPLHF. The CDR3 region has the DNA TGTGCCAGCAGCCCACGACAGGGTCGGTCCTATAATTCACCCCTCCACTTT.

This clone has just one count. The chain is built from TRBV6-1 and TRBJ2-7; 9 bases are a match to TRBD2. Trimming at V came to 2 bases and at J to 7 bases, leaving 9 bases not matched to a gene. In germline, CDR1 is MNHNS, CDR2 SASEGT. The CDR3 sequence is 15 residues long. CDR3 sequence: CASSEFGGGEGEQYF. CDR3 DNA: TGTGCCAGCAGTGAATTTGGCGGGGGGGAGGGAGAGCAGTACTTC.

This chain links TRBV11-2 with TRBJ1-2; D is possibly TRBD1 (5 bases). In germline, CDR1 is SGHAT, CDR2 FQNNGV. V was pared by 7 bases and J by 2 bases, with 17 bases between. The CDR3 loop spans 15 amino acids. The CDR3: CASTPEGFQNYGYTF. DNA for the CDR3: TGTGCCAGCACTCCGGAGGGGTTTCAAAACTATGGCTACACCTTC. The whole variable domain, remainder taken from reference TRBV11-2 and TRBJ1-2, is EAGVAQSPRYKIIEKRQSVAFWCNPISGHATLYWYQQILGQGPKLLIQFQNNGVVDDSQLPKDRFSAERLKGVDSTLKIQPAKLEDSAVYLCASTPEGFQNYGYTFGSGTRLTVV.

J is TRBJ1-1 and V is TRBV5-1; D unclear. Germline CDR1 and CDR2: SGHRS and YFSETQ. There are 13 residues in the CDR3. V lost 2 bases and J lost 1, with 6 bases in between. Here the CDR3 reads CASSLGGNTEAFF. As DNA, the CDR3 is TGCGCCAGCAGCTTAGGAGGGAACACTGAAGCTTTCTTT.

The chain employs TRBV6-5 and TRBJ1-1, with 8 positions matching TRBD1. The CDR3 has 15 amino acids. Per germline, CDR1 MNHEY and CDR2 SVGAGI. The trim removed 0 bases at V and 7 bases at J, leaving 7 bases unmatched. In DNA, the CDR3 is TGTGCCAGCAGTTACTCGGTACCGGGACAGGATGAAGCTTTCTTT. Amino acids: CASSYSVPGQDEAFF.

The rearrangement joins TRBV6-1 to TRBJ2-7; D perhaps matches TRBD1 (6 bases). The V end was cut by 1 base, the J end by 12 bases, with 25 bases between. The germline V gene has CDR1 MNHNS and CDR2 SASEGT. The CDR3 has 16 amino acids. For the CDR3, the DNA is TGTGCCAGCAGTGAAGTAACGACAGGCGATAAGGTCGGCGGGTACTTC. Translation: CASSEVTTGDKVGGYF.

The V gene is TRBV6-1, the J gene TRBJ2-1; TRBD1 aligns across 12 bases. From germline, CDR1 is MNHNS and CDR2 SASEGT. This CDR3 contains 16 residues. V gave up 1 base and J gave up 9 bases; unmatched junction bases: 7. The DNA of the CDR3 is TGTGCCAGCAGTGAAGAGGGCGGGACAGGGGGCAGTGAGCAGTTCTTC. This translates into CASSEEGGTGGSEQFF.

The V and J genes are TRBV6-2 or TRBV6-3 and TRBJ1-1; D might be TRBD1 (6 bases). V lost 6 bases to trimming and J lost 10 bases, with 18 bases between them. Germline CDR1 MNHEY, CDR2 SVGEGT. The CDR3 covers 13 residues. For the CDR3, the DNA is TGTGCCAGCAGCAGTACAGGGTATGGGAGAGCTTTCTTT. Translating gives CASSSTGYGRAFF.

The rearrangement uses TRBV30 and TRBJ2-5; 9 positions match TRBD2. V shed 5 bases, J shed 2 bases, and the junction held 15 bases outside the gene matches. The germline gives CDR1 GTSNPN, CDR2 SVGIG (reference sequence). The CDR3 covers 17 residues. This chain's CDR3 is CAWGRRGILAGQETQYF. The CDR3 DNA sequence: TGTGCCTGGGGCCGTCGGGGGATCCTAGCGGGACAAGAGACCCAGTACTTC.

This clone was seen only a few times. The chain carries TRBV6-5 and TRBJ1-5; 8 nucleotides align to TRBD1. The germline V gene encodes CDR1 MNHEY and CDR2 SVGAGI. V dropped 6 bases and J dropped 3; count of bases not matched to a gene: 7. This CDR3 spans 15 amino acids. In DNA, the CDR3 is TGTGCCAGCAGGCAATCAGGGGGCATCAATCAGCCCCAGCATTTT. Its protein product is CASRQSGGINQPQHF.

As DNA, the CDR3 is TGTGCCAGCAGCCGAACGACAGGGACGAACACCGGGGAGCTGTTTTTT. Translation gives CASSRTTGTNTGELFF. The chain joins TRBV7-9 to TRBJ2-2, with 7 bases identical to TRBD1. CDR1 is SEHNR, CDR2 FQNEAQ, per germline (reference sequence). Trimming cost V 5 bases and J 0 bases; bases outside gene matches: 6. The CDR3 length is 16 residues.

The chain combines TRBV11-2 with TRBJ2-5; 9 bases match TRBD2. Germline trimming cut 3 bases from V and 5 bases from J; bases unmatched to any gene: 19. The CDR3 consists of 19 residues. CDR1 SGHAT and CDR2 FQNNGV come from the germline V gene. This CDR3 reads CASSFPPSGEREAGETQYF. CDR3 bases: TGTGCCAGCAGCTTTCCACCTAGCGGGGAGAGGGAGGCAGGGGAGACCCAGTACTTC.

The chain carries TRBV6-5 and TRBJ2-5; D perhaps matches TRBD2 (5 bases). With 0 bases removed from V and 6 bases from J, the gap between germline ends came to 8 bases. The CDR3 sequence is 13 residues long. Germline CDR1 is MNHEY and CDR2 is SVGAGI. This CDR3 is CASSYSTRQTQYF. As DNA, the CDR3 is TGTGCCAGCAGTTACTCCACTAGGCAGACCCAGTACTTC.

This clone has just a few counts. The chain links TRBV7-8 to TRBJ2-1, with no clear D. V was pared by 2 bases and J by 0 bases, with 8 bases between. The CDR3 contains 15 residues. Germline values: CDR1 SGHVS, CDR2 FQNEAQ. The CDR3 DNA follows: TGTGCCAGCAGCTTAAAGCGAGGCTCCTACAATGAGCAGTTCTTC. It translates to CASSLKRGSYNEQFF. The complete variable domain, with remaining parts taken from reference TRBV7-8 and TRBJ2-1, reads GAGVSQSPRYKVAKRGQDVALRCDPISGHVSLFWYQQALGQGPEFLTYFQNEAQLDKSGLPSDRFFAERPEGSVSTLKIQRTQQEDSAVYLCASSLKRGSYNEQFFGPGTRLTVL.

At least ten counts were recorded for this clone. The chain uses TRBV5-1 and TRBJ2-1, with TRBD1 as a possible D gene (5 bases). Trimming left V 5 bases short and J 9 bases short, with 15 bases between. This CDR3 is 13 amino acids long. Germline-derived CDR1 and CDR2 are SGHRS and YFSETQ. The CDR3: CASRQGRSVEQFF. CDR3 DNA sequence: TGCGCCAGCAGGCAGGGTCGGAGCGTTGAGCAGTTCTTC.

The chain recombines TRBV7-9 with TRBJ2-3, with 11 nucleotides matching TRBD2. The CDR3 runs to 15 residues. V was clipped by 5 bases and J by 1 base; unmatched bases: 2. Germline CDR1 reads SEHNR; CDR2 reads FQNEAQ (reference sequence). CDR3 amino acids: CASSILAGGTDTQYF. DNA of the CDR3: TGTGCCAGCAGCATACTAGCGGGGGGCACAGATACGCAGTATTTT. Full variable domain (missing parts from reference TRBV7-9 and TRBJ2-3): DTGVSQNPRHKITKRGQNVTFRCDPISEHNRLYWYRQTLGQGPEFLTYFQNEAQLEKSRLLSDRFSAERPKGSFSTLEIQRTEQGDSAMYLCASSILAGGTDTQYFGPGTRLTVL.

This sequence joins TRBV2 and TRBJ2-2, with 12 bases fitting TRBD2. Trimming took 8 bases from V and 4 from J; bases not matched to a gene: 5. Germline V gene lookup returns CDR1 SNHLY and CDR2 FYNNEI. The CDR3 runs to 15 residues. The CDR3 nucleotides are TGTGCCAGCTCGACTAGCGGGGGTATCACCGGGGAGCTGTTTTTT. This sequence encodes CASSTSGGITGELFF.

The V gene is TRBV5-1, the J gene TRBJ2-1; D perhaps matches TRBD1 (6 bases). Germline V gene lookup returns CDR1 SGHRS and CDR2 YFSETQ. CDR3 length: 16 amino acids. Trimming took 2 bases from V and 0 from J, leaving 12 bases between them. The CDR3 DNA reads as TGCGCCAGCAGCTTCCGACAGGCCGGCTCCTACAATGAGCAGTTCTTC. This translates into CASSFRQAGSYNEQFF.

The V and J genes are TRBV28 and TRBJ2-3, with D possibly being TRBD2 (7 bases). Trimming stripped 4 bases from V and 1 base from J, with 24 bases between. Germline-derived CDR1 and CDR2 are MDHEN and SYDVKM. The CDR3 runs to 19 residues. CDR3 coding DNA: TGTGCCAGCAGTTCTTATGCGGTCAGGGGCGGGAGCGGCACAGATACGCAGTATTTT. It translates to CASSSYAVRGGSGTDTQYF.

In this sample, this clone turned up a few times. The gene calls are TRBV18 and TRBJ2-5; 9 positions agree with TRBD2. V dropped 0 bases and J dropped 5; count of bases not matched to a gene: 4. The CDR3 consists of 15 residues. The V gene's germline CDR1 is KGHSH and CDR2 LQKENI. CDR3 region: CASSPPRGGRETQYF. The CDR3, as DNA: TGTGCCAGCTCACCACCGCGGGGGGGTCGGGAGACCCAGTACTTC.

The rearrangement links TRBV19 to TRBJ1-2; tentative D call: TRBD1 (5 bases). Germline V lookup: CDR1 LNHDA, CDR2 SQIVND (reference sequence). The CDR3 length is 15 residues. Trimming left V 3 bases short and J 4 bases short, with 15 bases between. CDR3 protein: CASSMAGQGGYGYTF. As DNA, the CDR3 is TGTGCCAGTAGTATGGCGGGGCAGGGCGGCTATGGCTACACCTTC.

The CDR3: CASSYSTGAQPQHF. The CDR3 nucleotides read TGTGCCAGCAGTTACTCGACAGGGGCACAGCCCCAGCATTTT. V usage is TRBV6-5 and J usage is TRBJ1-5; TRBD1 matches at 8 bases. The V and J ends lost 0 bases and 7 bases, in that order; junction bases with no gene match: 2. CDR1 is MNHEY and CDR2 is SVGAGI in the germline V gene. The CDR3 consists of 14 residues.

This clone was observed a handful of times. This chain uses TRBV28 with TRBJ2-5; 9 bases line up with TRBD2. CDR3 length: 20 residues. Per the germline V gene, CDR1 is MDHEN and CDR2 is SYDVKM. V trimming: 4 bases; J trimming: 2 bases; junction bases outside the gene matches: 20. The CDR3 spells CASSYPRVGSGSEIQETQYF. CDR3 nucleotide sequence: TGTGCCAGCAGTTACCCTCGTGTGGGTAGCGGGAGTGAGATACAAGAGACCCAGTACTTC. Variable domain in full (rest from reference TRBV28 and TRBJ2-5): DVKVTQSSRYLVKRTGEKVFLECVQDMDHENMFWYRQDPGLGLRLIYFSYDVKMKEKGDIPEGYSVSREKKERFSLILESASTNQTSMYLCASSYPRVGSGSEIQETQYFGPGTRLLVL.

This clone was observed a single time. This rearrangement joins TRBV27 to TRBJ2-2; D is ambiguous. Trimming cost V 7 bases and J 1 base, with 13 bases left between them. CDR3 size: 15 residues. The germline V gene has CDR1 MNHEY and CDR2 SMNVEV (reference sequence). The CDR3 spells CASTGSRLNTGELFF. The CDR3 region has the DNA TGTGCCAGCACCGGTAGTAGATTGAACACCGGGGAGCTGTTTTTT.

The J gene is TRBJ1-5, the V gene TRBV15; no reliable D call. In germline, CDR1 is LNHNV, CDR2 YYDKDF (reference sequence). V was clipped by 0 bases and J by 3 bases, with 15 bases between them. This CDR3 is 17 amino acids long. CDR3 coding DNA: TGTGCCACCAGCAGAGATTACGGGAGAGGGAACAATCAGCCCCAGCATTTT. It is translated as CATSRDYGRGNNQPQHF.

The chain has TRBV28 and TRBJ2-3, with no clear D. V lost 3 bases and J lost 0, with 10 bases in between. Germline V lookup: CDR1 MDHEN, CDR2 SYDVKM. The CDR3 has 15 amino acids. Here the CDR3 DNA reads TGTGCCAGCAGTTTCCTAGGCCTCAGCACAGATACGCAGTATTTT. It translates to CASSFLGLSTDTQYF.

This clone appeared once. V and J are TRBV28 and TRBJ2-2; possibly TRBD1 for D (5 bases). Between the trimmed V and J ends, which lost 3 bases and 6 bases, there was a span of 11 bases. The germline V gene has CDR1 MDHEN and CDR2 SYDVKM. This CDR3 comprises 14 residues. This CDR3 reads CASSFFRVAGELFF. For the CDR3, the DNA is TGTGCCAGCAGTTTTTTCAGGGTTGCCGGGGAGCTGTTTTTT.

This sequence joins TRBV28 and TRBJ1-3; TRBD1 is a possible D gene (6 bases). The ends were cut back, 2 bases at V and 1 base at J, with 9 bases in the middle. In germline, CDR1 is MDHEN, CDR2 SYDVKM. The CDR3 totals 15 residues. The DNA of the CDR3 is TGTGCCAGCAGTTTAGGGGGCATATCTGGAAACACCATATATTTT. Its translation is CASSLGGISGNTIYF.

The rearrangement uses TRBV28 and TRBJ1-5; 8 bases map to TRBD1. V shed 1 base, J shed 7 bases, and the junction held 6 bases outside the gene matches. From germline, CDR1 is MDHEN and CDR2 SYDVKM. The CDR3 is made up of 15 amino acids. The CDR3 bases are TGTGCCAGCAGTTTATTTAGGACAGGGCGACAGCCCCAGCATTTT. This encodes CASSLFRTGRQPQHF. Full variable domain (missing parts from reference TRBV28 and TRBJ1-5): DVKVTQSSRYLVKRTGEKVFLECVQDMDHENMFWYRQDPGLGLRLIYFSYDVKMKEKGDIPEGYSVSREKKERFSLILESASTNQTSMYLCASSLFRTGRQPQHFGDGTRLSIL.